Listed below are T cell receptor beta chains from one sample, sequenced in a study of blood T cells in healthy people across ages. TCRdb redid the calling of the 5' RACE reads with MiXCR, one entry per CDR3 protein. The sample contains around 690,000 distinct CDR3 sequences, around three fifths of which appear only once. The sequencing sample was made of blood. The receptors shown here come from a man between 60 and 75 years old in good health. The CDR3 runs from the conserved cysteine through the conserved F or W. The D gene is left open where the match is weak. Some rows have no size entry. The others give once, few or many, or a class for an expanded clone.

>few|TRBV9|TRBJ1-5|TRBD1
CASSATGGENQPQHF
TGTGCCAGCAGCGCGACAGGGGGCGAGAATCAGCCCCAGCATTTT
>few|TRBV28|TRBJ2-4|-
CASSLLGETKGQNIQYF
TGTGCCAGCAGTTTACTGGGTGAAACCAAGGGCCAAAACATTCAGTACTTC
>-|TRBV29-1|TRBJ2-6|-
CSVEDTMSLLTF
TGCAGCGTTGAAGACACCATGTCTCTCTTGACTTTC
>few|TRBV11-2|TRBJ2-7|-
CASQGGGSSYEQYF
TGTGCCTCCCAGGGGGGGGGTTCTTCCTACGAGCAGTACTTC
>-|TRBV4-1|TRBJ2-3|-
CASSQDHHQSADTQYF
TGCGCCAGCAGCCAAGACCACCACCAGTCCGCAGATACGCAGTATTTT
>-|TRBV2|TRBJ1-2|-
CASSEGAGAYGYTF
TGTGCCAGCAGTGAAGGGGCAGGGGCCTATGGCTACACCTTC
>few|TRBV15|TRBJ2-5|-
CATSIFGGIQETQYF
TGTGCCACCAGCATCTTCGGCGGAATCCAAGAGACCCAGTACTTC
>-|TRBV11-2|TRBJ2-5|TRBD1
CASNLGQSQETQYF
TGTGCCAGCAACCTGGGACAGAGCCAAGAGACCCAGTACTTC
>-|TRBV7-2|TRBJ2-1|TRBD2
CASSLFGGPSRNSGEFF
TGTGCCAGCAGCTTATTTGGGGGGCCAAGTAGGAATAGCGGGGAGTTCTTC
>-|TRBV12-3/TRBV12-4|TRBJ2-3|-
CASRRLGADTQYF
TGTGCCAGCAGGAGACTAGGGGCAGATACGCAGTATTTT
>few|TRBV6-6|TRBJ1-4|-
CASSYSGPSEKLFF
TGTGCCAGCAGTTACTCGGGACCCTCTGAAAAACTGTTTTTT
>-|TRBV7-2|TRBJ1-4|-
CASSLASGGTNEKLFF
TGTGCCAGCAGCTTAGCGTCCGGGGGGACTAATGAAAAACTGTTTTTT
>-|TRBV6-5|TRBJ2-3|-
CASRPPAENTQYF
TGTGCCAGCAGGCCCCCCGCCGAGAATACGCAGTATTTT
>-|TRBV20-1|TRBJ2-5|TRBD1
CSASGTGGYQETQYF
TGCAGTGCTAGCGGGACAGGGGGTTACCAAGAGACCCAGTACTTC
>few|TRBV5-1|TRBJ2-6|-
CASSNGAGANVLTF
TGCGCCAGCTCGAACGGAGCCGGGGCCAACGTCCTGACTTTC
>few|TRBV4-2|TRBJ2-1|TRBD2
CASSQGPPYAGGSYNEQFF
TGTGCCAGCAGCCAAGGGCCCCCCTACGCGGGGGGCTCCTACAATGAGCAGTTCTTC
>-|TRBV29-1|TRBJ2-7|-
CSVKMRGPEETQYF
TGCAGCGTAAAAATGCGGGGGCCGGAAGAGACTCAGTACTTC
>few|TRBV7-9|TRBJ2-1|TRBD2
CASSSLVAGEKGNEQFF
TGTGCCAGCAGCTCTTTAGTAGCGGGAGAGAAAGGAAATGAGCAGTTCTTC
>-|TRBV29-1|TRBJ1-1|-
CSVRVNTEAFF
TGCAGCGTTCGGGTGAACACTGAAGCTTTCTTT
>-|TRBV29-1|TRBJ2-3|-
CSVGSGPTDTQYF
TGCAGCGTTGGTTCTGGACCCACAGATACGCAGTATTTT
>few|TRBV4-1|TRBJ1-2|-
CASSSTGDLYGYTF
TGCGCCAGCAGCTCGACAGGTGACCTCTATGGCTACACCTTC
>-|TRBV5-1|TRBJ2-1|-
CASSLADRDWEQFF
TGCGCCAGCAGCTTGGCCGACAGGGACTGGGAGCAGTTCTTC
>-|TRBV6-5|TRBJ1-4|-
CASRAQATNEKLFF
TGTGCCAGCAGGGCACAGGCAACTAATGAAAAACTGTTTTTT
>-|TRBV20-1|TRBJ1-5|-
CSALARGAPGQPQHF
TGCAGTGCACTAGCTAGGGGGGCGCCGGGTCAGCCCCAGCATTTT
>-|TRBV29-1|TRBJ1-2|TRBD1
CSSTGTGGGHGYTF
TGCAGCAGCACCGGGACAGGGGGCGGGCATGGCTACACCTTC
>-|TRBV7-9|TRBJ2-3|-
CASSLGSQDTQYF
TGTGCCAGCAGCTTAGGTTCCCAGGATACGCAGTATTTT
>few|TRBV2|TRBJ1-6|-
CAGSESTGIKMPLHF
TGTGCCGGCAGTGAATCAACAGGCATAAAAATGCCCCTCCACTTT